This entry features one T cell receptor beta chain sequence. Authors of the study amplified TCR beta CDR3 regions from RNA transcripts. The primer set for the first-round RT-PCR of the TCR CDR3 was HTBI. TCRdb re-analysed the multiplex PCR reads in MiXCR, keeping a single row per CDR3 protein. The sample lists 450,000 to 700,000 distinct CDR3 sequences, under 60% occurring once. Pregnant or lactating patients were excluded, as were those with uncontrolled infection or other autoimmune disease. Diagnoses were made from clinical symptoms, serum measures (thyroxine and TRAb), thyroid ultrasound and orbital computed tomography. This sample was included in a study of T cells in Graves' hyperthyroidism and ophthalmopathy. Germline CDR1 SGHAT, CDR2 FQNNGV. The CDR3 length is 16 residues. V gave up 5 bases and J gave up 5 bases; unmatched junction bases: 10.

The specimen sequenced was peripheral blood or thyroid tissue (not recorded which). The receptor was derived from an adult woman with Graves' disease, either hyperthyroidism or ophthalmopathy (not recorded which). The V call is TRBV11-2, the J call TRBJ2-5; 11 nucleotides align to TRBD2. The CDR3 is CASSPTSGIDRETQYF. The CDR3 DNA reads as TGTGCCAGCAGCCCGACTAGCGGGATTGATCGGGAGACCCAGTACTTC. The entire variable domain, with the rest obtained from reference TRBV11-2 and TRBJ2-5, is as follows: EAGVAQSPRYKIIEKRQSVAFWCNPISGHATLYWYQQILGQGPKLLIQFQNNGVVDDSQLPKDRFSAERLKGVDSTLKIQPAKLEDSAVYLCASSPTSGIDRETQYFGPGTRLLVL.